This entry lists 29 T cell receptor beta chains sequenced from one sample in a study of radiation and T cells in renal cell carcinoma. Stated time point: baseline pretreatment blood. Treatment reported: 15 Gy SBRT to primary tumor, nephrectomy 4 weeks later. Method: immunoSEQ multiplex PCR; TCRdb's copy keeps in-frame clones and lacks some. The profile shows more than 140,000 clones, approximately 87% of them singletons. This material consisted of blood, taken from a patient whose treatment included radiotherapy and nephrectomy. Every receptor here comes from a woman aged 50 to 60 with renal cell carcinoma.

The J gene is TRBJ1-5, the V gene TRBV7-9; D is unclear. Per germline, CDR1 SEHNR and CDR2 FQNEAQ (reference sequence). The CDR3 runs to 15 residues. V gave up 5 bases and J gave up 0 bases, with 11 bases separating them. CDR3 amino acids: CASSPPGLSNQPQHF. The CDR3 region has the DNA TGTGCCAGCAGCCCGCCCGGCCTTAGCAATCAGCCCCAGCATTTT. The entire variable domain, with the rest obtained from reference TRBV7-9 and TRBJ1-5, is as follows: DTGVSQNPRHKITKRGQNVTFRCDPISEHNRLYWYRQTLGQGPEFLTYFQNEAQLEKSRLLSDRFSAERPKGSFSTLEIQRTEQGDSAMYLCASSPPGLSNQPQHFGDGTRLSIL.

Note on this clone: A junction end diverges from the germline sequence, so it may reflect a read error. This sample includes further DNA sequences coding for the same CDR3. The V and J genes are TRBV6-1 and TRBJ1-2; a possible D gene is TRBD1 (6 bases). Germline-derived CDR1 and CDR2 are MNHNS and SASEGT. The CDR3 extends over 12 amino acids. CDR3 DNA sequence: TGTGCCAGCAGCGAAGGGGGGGTTGGCTACACCTTC. It is translated as CASSEGGVGYTF.

The chain recombines TRBV28 with TRBJ1-1; TRBD1 matches 12 bases. Trimming took 8 bases from V and 3 from J; bases not matched to a gene: 13. Germline loops: CDR1 MDHEN, CDR2 SYDVKM. CDR3 length: 17 residues. DNA for the CDR3: TGTGCCAGCGGACCCGGGACAGGGGGCCCTCCGGACACTGAAGCTTTCTTT. It is translated as CASGPGTGGPPDTEAFF. The complete variable domain, with remaining parts taken from reference TRBV28 and TRBJ1-1, reads DVKVTQSSRYLVKRTGEKVFLECVQDMDHENMFWYRQDPGLGLRLIYFSYDVKMKEKGDIPEGYSVSREKKERFSLILESASTNQTSMYLCASGPGTGGPPDTEAFFGQGTRLTVV.

The rearrangement links TRBV6-5 to TRBJ2-7; TRBD2 agrees at 7 bases. CDR1 and CDR2 from the germline V gene are MNHEY and SVGAGI. This CDR3 is built from 12 residues. Unmatched junction bases numbered 1, after V lost 6 bases and J lost 2 bases. DNA of the CDR3: TGTGCCAGCAGGGCGGGGGCCTACGAGCAGTACTTC. Encoded protein: CASRAGAYEQYF.

This rearrangement joins TRBV25-1 to TRBJ2-7; D is perhaps TRBD1 or TRBD2 (5 bases each). The CDR3 consists of 15 residues. V lost 6 bases and J 5 bases, leaving 20 bases between the germline ends. In germline, CDR1 is MGHDK, CDR2 SYGVNS. The CDR3 is CASRHFRDGKHEQYF. As DNA, the CDR3 is TGTGCCAGCAGACATTTTAGGGACGGTAAGCACGAGCAGTACTTC.

This chain connects TRBV6-1 to TRBJ2-2, with unresolved D. V gave up 8 bases and J gave up 1 base, with 8 bases separating them. From germline, CDR1 is MNHNS and CDR2 SASEGT. CDR3 length: 13 amino acids. The chain's CDR3 is CASQNRNTGELFF. In DNA form, the CDR3 reads TGTGCCAGCCAAAACAGGAACACCGGGGAGCTGTTTTTT.

V gene TRBV28 combines with J gene TRBJ1-1; 7 nucleotides line up with TRBD1. The CDR3 length is 13 residues. In germline, CDR1 is MDHEN, CDR2 SYDVKM. V lost 9 bases to trimming and J lost 6 bases; unmatched junction nucleotides: 10. Here the CDR3 reads CASATVGTAEAFF. The CDR3 bases are TGTGCCAGTGCTACGGTCGGGACAGCTGAAGCTTTCTTT.

The chain joins TRBV9 to TRBJ2-6; D is possibly TRBD1 or TRBD2 (5 bases each). Trimming stripped 3 bases from V and 12 bases from J, with 22 bases between. Germline CDR1 reads SGDLS; CDR2 reads YYNGEE. There are 16 residues in the CDR3. The CDR3 DNA reads TGTGCCAGCAGCGCTACCGCTGGGACGGATACTGCCGTCCTGACTTTC. Protein product: CASSATAGTDTAVLTF.

The chain couples TRBV7-9 to TRBJ1-1, with D possibly matching TRBD1 (6 bases). The CDR3 runs 13 residues. Germline V CDR1 and CDR2: SEHNR, FQNEAQ (reference sequence). The CDR3 nucleotides are TGTGCAGGACAGACAACCCAGAACACTGAAGCTTTCTTT. Residues: CAGQTTQNTEAFF.

This chain joins TRBV4-2 and TRBJ1-2; D possibly corresponds to TRBD1 (5 bases). Trimming stripped 0 bases from V and 2 bases from J, with 10 bases between. This CDR3 is 15 amino acids long. From germline, CDR1 is LGHNA and CDR2 YNFKEQ. The CDR3 region has the DNA TGTGCCAGCAGCCAAGAAGGGACCGTGAACTATGGCTACACCTTC. It is translated as CASSQEGTVNYGYTF.

This chain uses TRBV18 with TRBJ1-4; no clear D. Germline loops: CDR1 KGHSH, CDR2 LQKENI. The CDR3 is made up of 13 amino acids. Trimming left V 6 bases short and J 3 bases short, with 8 bases between. CDR3 region: CASSLRANEKLFF. The CDR3 DNA sequence: TGTGCCAGCTCCCTACGGGCTAATGAAAAACTGTTTTTT.

This chain links TRBV4-3 with TRBJ1-6; 8 bases match TRBD1. J gave up 4 bases and V 1 base, and 3 bases lay outside the gene matches. From germline, CDR1 is LGHNA and CDR2 YSLEER. The CDR3 runs to 16 residues. The CDR3 DNA reads as TGCGCCAGCAGCCAAGCCGGGACAGGATATAATTCACCCCTCCACTTT. This gives the protein CASSQAGTGYNSPLHF.

This CDR3 is CASRIEGEVNTEAFF. Here the CDR3 DNA reads TGTGCCAGCAGGATCGAGGGGGAAGTTAACACTGAAGCTTTCTTT. This sequence joins TRBV5-6 and TRBJ1-1, with D perhaps TRBD1 (6 bases). The V end was cut by 5 bases, the J end by 2 bases, with 16 bases between. The CDR3 totals 15 residues. Germline V gives CDR1 SGHDT, CDR2 YYEEEE.

The CDR3 protein is CASSRDTSSTDTQYF. As DNA, the CDR3 is TGTGCCAGCAGCCGGGACACCTCTAGCACAGATACGCAGTATTTT. The chain recombines TRBV9 with TRBJ2-3, with D tentatively TRBD1 (6 bases). V dropped 4 bases and J dropped 0 bases, with 12 bases sitting between them. The CDR3 is 15 residues long. Germline V lookup: CDR1 SGDLS, CDR2 YYNGEE. Supplemented by reference TRBV9 and TRBJ2-3, the full variable domain reads DSGVTQTPKHLITATGQRVTLRCSPRSGDLSVYWYQQSLDQGLQFLIQYYNGEERAKGNILERFSAQQFPDLHSELNLSSLELGDSALYFCASSRDTSSTDTQYFGPGTRLTVL.

The genes are TRBV5-5 and TRBJ1-1; TRBD1 is a possible D gene (5 bases). Germline V gene lookup returns CDR1 SGHKS and CDR2 YYEKEE (reference sequence). Deletions cut 5 bases from V and 6 bases from J, with 17 bases between. The CDR3 length is 14 residues. The CDR3 loop is CASSSQLRGAEAFF. DNA of the CDR3: TGTGCCAGCAGTTCCCAACTAAGAGGGGCTGAAGCTTTCTTT. The variable domain in full, with the rest retrieved from reference TRBV5-5 and TRBJ1-1, is DAGVTQSPTHLIKTRGQQVTLRCSPISGHKSVSWYQQVLGQGPQFIFQYYEKEERGRGNFPDRFSARQFPNYSSELNVNALLLGDSALYLCASSSQLRGAEAFFGQGTRLTVV.

The V call is TRBV19, the J call TRBJ2-5; 11 bases map to TRBD1. CDR1 is LNHDA and CDR2 is SQIVND in the germline V gene (reference sequence). The CDR3 contains 15 residues. The V and J ends lost 3 bases and 4 bases, in that order; junction bases with no gene match: 4. The CDR3 sequence is CASSMGQGGRETQYF. CDR3 nucleotides: TGTGCCAGTAGTATGGGACAGGGGGGCAGAGAGACCCAGTACTTC.

This chain links TRBV5-6 with TRBJ1-2, with a weak D call TRBD1 (5 bases). Between the trimmed V and J ends, which lost 3 bases and 3 bases, there was a span of 15 bases. Germline CDR1 and CDR2: SGHDT and YYEEEE. The CDR3 spans 15 residues. CDR3 in DNA: TGTGCCAGCAGCTCACCGAACAGGAATGACTATGGCTACACCTTC. Protein product: CASSSPNRNDYGYTF.

The rearrangement joins TRBV27 to TRBJ1-5; D gene ambiguous. Looked up from germline, CDR1 is MNHEY and CDR2 is SMNVEV (reference sequence). Trimming took off 3 bases at V and 9 bases at J, with 15 bases between the two ends. The CDR3 runs 14 residues. This CDR3 is CASSFLPASGPQHF. DNA of the CDR3: TGTGCCAGCAGTTTCCTCCCAGCCTCGGGGCCCCAGCATTTT.

This clone has a single count. The V and J genes are TRBV5-6 and TRBJ1-5; 7 nucleotides line up with TRBD1. The CDR3 is 14 amino acids. V was pared by 4 bases and J by 3 bases, with 4 bases of the junction left unmatched. The germline gives CDR1 SGHDT, CDR2 YYEEEE. This chain's CDR3 is CASSITGDNQPQHF. CDR3 DNA sequence: TGTGCCAGCAGCATAACAGGGGACAATCAGCCCCAGCATTTT.

The rearrangement uses TRBV5-6 and TRBJ1-2; D is perhaps TRBD1 (5 bases). CDR1 and CDR2 from the germline V gene are SGHDT and YYEEEE. The CDR3 runs to 13 residues. V was trimmed by 1 base and J by 1 base, leaving 5 bases between them. The CDR3 DNA reads TGTGCCAGCAGCTTGCAGGGTAACTATGGCTACACCTTC. This encodes CASSLQGNYGYTF. Complete variable domain (other parts from reference TRBV5-6 and TRBJ1-2): DAGVTQSPTHLIKTRGQQVTLRCSPKSGHDTVSWYQQALGQGPQFIFQYYEEEERQRGNFPDRFSGHQFPNYSSELNVNALLLGDSALYLCASSLQGNYGYTFGSGTRLTVV.

This clone was seen a handful of times. The J gene is TRBJ2-3, the V gene TRBV6-5, with D perhaps being TRBD1 or TRBD2 (7 bases each). V lost 5 bases to trimming and J lost 2 bases, with 14 bases between them. The CDR3 length is 15 residues. Germline values: CDR1 MNHEY, CDR2 SVGAGI. CDR3 nucleotides: TGTGCCAGCAGTCCTCAGGGGGGGTCCACAGATACGCAGTATTTT. It is translated as CASSPQGGSTDTQYF.

The chain is built from TRBV19 and TRBJ2-7, with 11 bases matching TRBD2. Germline assignment: CDR1 LNHDA and CDR2 SQIVND (reference sequence). CDR3 length equals 16 residues. The junction had 6 bases not matched to a gene; V was cut back by 3 bases and J by 2 bases. The CDR3 region has the DNA TGTGCCAGTAGTATCAGACTAGCGGGAAGGGCCTACGAGCAGTACTTC. Translating it yields CASSIRLAGRAYEQYF.

The chain links TRBV7-9 to TRBJ1-2, with D tentatively TRBD1 (5 bases). The germline V gene encodes CDR1 SEHNR and CDR2 FQNEAQ (reference sequence). Trimming pared 3 bases from V and 9 bases from J, leaving 20 bases between. The CDR3 totals 15 residues. The DNA of the CDR3 is TGTGCCAGCAGCTTCCTGAGGGGACTCTCTAGACGCTACACCTTC. Translation: CASSFLRGLSRRYTF.

In this sample, this clone turned up a few times. The sample has other DNA sequences that encode this CDR3 too. The chain recombines TRBV30 with TRBJ2-6; no definite D call. The germline V and J ends were trimmed by 0 bases and 0 bases, with 6 bases remaining between them. This CDR3 has 15 amino acids. The germline V gene encodes CDR1 GTSNPN and CDR2 SVGIG (reference sequence). CDR3 sequence reads: CAWSVQSSGANVLTF. The CDR3 DNA is TGTGCCTGGAGTGTGCAGAGCTCTGGGGCCAACGTCCTGACTTTC.

The chain uses TRBV6-5 and TRBJ1-5, with D unclear. The germline V gene has CDR1 MNHEY and CDR2 SVGAGI. V was trimmed by 5 bases and J by 6 bases, leaving 8 bases between them. The CDR3 covers 12 residues. In DNA form, the CDR3 reads TGTGCCAGCAGTACCCAAGGTCAGCCCCAGCATTTT. This encodes CASSTQGQPQHF.

The chain joins TRBV5-1 to TRBJ1-1; no firm D call. This CDR3 has 12 amino acids. The V gene's germline CDR1 is SGHRS and CDR2 YFSETQ. Trimming took 5 bases from V and 1 from J, leaving 6 bases between them. The CDR3 sequence is CASSRGNTEAFF. Written as DNA, the CDR3 is TGCGCCAGCAGTAGAGGGAACACTGAAGCTTTCTTT.

The chain carries TRBV27 and TRBJ1-2; no clear D gene. This CDR3 contains 14 residues. The V end lost 4 bases, the J end lost 4 bases, and 13 bases lay between the germline ends. CDR1 MNHEY and CDR2 SMNVEV come from the germline V gene (reference sequence). CDR3: CASSSLGISYGYTF. CDR3 DNA: TGTGCCAGCAGTTCCCTGGGGATATCCTATGGCTACACCTTC.

This clone was observed once. The chain uses TRBV5-1 and TRBJ1-2; D not resolved. CDR3 length equals 14 residues. Germline CDR1 reads SGHRS; CDR2 reads YFSETQ. Trimming took off 4 bases at V and 8 bases at J, with 18 bases between the two ends. CDR3 DNA sequence: TGCGCCAGCAGCCTCCGGGCCCCGCCTCGAGGCTACACCTTC. Its protein product is CASSLRAPPRGYTF.

This chain links TRBV15 with TRBJ1-1, with D hard to call. Germline V gene data show CDR1 as LNHNV and CDR2 as YYDKDF (reference sequence). V gave up 0 bases and J gave up 0 bases, with 5 bases separating them. This CDR3 is built from 14 residues. CDR3 sequence reads: CATSRDSVNTEAFF. The CDR3 nucleotides are TGTGCCACCAGCAGAGATTCGGTGAACACTGAAGCTTTCTTT.